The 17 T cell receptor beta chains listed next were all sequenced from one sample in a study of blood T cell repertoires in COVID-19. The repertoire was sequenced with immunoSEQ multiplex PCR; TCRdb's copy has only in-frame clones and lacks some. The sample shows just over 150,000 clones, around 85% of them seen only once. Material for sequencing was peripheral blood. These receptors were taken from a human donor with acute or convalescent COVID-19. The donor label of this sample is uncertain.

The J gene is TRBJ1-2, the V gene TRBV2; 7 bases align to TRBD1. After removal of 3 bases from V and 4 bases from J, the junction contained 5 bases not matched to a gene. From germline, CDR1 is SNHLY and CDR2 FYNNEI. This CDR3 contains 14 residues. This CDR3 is CASSEGRGVYGYTF. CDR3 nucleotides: TGTGCCAGCAGTGAGGGCAGGGGGGTCTATGGCTACACCTTC.

The CDR3, as DNA: TGTGCCAGTAGTATTAACGGGAAGGGCTACGAGCAGTACTTC. Translated: CASSINGKGYEQYF. The chain combines TRBV19 with TRBJ2-7; tentatively, D is TRBD2 (5 bases). CDR3 length: 14 residues. Trimming stripped 3 bases from V and 3 bases from J, with 12 bases between. CDR1 is LNHDA, CDR2 SQIVND, per germline (reference sequence).

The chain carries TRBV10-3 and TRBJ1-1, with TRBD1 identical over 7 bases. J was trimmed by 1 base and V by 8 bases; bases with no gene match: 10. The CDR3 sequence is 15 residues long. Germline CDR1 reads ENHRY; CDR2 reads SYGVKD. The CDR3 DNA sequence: TGTGCCATCCGATGGGACAGATCTAGGAACACTGAAGCTTTCTTT. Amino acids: CAIRWDRSRNTEAFF.

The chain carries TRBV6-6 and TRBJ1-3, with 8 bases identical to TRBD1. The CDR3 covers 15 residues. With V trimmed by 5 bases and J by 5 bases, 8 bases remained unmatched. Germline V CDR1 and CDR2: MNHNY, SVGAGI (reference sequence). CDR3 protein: CASSPGQGGRNTIYF. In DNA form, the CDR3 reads TGTGCCAGCAGTCCAGGACAGGGTGGCCGAAACACCATATATTTT.

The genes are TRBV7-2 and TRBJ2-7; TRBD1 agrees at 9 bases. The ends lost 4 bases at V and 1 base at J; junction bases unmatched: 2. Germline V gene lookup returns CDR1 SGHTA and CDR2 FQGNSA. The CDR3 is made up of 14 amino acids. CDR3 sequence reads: CASSSGTGSYEQYF. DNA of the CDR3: TGTGCCAGCAGCTCCGGGACAGGGTCCTACGAGCAGTACTTC.

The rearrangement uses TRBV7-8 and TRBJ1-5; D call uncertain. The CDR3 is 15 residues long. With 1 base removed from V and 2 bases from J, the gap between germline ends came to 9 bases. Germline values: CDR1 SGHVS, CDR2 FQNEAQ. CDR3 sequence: CASSLGRGGNQPQHF. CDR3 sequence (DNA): TGTGCCAGCAGCTTAGGCCGAGGAGGCAATCAGCCCCAGCATTTT.

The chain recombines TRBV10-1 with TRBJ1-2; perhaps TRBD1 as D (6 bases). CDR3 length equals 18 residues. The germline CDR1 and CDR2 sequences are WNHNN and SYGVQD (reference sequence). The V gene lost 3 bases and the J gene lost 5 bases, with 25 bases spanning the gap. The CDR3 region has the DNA TGCGCCAGCAGTGATTGCTCAGGGTCAGGGGCGGTAGTGTATGGCTACACCTTC. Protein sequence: CASSDCSGSGAVVYGYTF.

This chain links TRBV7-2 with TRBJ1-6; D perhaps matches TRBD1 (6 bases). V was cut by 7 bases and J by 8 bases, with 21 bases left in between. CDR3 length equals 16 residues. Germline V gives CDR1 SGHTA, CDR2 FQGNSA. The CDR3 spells CASTSYRPGVDSPLHF. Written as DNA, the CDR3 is TGTGCCAGCACCTCTTACCGCCCAGGGGTGGATTCACCCCTCCACTTT.

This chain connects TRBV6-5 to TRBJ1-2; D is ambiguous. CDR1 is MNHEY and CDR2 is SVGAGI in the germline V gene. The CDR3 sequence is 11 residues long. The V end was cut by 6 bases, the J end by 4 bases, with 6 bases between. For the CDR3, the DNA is TGTGCCAGCAGAAACAGCTATGGCTACACCTTC. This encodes CASRNSYGYTF.

CDR3 protein: CASSQEAGWADTEAFF. The CDR3 region has the DNA TGCGCCAGCAGCCAAGAAGCTGGTTGGGCCGACACTGAAGCTTTCTTT. V usage is TRBV4-3 and J usage is TRBJ1-1; D remains ambiguous. This CDR3 comprises 16 residues. Deletions cut 0 bases from V and 3 bases from J, with 14 bases between. The germline gives CDR1 LGHNA, CDR2 YSLEER.

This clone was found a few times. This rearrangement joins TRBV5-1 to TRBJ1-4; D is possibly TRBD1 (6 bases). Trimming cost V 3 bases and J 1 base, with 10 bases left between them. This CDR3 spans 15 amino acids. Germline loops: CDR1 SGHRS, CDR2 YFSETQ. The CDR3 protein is CASSSTGKTNEKLFF. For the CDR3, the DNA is TGCGCCAGCAGCTCTACAGGGAAAACTAATGAAAAACTGTTTTTT. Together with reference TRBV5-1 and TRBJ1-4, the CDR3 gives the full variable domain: KAGVTQTPRYLIKTRGQQVTLSCSPISGHRSVSWYQQTPGQGLQFLFEYFSETQRNKGNFPGRFSGRQFSNSRSEMNVSTLELGDSALYLCASSSTGKTNEKLFFGSGTQLSVL.

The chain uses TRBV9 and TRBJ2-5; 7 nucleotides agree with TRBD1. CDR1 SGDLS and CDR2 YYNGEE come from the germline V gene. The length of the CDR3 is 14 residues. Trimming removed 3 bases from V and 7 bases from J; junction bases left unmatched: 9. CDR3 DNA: TGTGCCAGCAGCGCTTTAGGGGGCCGTTGGACCCAGTACTTC. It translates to CASSALGGRWTQYF.

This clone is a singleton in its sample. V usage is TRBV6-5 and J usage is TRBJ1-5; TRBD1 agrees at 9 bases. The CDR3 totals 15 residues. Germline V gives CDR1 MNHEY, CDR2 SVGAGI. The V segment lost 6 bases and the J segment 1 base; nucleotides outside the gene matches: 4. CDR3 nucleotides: TGTGCCAGCAGACCCGGACAGGGGAGCAATCAGCCCCAGCATTTT. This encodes CASRPGQGSNQPQHF.

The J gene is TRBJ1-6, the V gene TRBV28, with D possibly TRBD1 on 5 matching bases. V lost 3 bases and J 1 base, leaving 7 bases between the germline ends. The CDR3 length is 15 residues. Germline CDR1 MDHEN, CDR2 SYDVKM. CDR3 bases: TGTGCCAGCAGTTTGCAGGGATCCTATAATTCACCCCTCCACTTT. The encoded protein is CASSLQGSYNSPLHF.

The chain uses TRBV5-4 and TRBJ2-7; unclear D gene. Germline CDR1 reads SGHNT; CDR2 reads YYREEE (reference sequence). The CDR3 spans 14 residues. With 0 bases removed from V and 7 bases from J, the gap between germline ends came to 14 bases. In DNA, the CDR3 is TGTGCCAGCAGCTTGGTGGGTGGCTCTAGAGAGCAGTACTTC. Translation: CASSLVGGSREQYF. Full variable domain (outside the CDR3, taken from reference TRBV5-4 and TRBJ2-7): ETGVTQSPTHLIKTRGQQVTLRCSSQSGHNTVSWYQQALGQGPQFIFQYYREEENGRGNFPPRFSGLQFPNYSSELNVNALELDDSALYLCASSLVGGSREQYFGPGTRLTVT.

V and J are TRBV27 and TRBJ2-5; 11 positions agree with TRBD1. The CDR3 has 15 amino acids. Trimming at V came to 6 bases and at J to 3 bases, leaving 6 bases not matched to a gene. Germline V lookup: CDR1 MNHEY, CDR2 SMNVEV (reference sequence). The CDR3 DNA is TGTGCCAGCAGATCCCGGACAGGGGGCGAAGAGACCCAGTACTTC. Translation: CASRSRTGGEETQYF.

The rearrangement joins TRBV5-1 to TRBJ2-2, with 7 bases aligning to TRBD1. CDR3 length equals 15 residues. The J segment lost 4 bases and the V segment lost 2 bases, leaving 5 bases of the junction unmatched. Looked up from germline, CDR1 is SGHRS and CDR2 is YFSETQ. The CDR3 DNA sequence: TGCGCCAGCAGCTTTGACAGGGCGGGCACCGGGGAGCTGTTTTTT. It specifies CASSFDRAGTGELFF.